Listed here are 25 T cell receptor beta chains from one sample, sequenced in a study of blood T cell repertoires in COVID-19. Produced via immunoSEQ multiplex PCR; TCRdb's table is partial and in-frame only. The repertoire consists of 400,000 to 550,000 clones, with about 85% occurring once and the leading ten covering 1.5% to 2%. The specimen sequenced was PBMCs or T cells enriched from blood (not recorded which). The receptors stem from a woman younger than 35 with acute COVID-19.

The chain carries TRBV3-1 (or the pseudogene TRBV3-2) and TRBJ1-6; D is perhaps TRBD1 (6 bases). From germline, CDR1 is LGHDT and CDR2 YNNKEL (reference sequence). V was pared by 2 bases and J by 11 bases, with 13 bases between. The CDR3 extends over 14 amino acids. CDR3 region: CASSQTLQGAPLHF. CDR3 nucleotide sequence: TGTGCCAGCAGCCAAACCTTACAGGGTGCACCCCTCCACTTT.

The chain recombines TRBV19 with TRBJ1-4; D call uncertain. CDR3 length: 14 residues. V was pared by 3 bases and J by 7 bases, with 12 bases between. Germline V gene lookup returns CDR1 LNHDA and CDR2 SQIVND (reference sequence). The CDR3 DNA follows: TGTGCCAGTAGTATTATGGCGACACCTGAAAAACTGTTTTTT. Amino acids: CASSIMATPEKLFF.

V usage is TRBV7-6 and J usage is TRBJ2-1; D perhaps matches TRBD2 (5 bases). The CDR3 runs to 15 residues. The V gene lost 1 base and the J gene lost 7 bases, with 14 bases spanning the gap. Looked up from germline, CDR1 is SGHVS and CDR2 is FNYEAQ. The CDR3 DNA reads TGTGCCAGCAGCTTAGTAGGGTTAGCGTTGAATGAGCAGTTCTTC. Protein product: CASSLVGLALNEQFF.

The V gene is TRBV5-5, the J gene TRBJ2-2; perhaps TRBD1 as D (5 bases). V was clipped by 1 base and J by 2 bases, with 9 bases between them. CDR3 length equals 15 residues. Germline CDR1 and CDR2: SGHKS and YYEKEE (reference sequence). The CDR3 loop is CASSLSQGNTGELFF. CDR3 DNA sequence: TGTGCCAGCAGCTTGAGTCAGGGAAACACCGGGGAGCTGTTTTTT.

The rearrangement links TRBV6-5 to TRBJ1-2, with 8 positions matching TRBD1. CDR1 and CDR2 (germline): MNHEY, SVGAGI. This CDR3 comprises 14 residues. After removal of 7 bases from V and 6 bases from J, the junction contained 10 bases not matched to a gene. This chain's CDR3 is CASTGPPGGDGYTF. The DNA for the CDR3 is TGTGCCAGCACCGGTCCCCCAGGGGGCGATGGCTACACCTTC.

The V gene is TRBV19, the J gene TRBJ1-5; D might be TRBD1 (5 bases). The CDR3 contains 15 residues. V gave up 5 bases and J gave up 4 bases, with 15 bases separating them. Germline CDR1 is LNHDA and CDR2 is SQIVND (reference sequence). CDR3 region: CASSDSGGANQPQHF. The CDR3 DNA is TGTGCCAGTAGTGACAGTGGAGGGGCTAATCAGCCCCAGCATTTT.

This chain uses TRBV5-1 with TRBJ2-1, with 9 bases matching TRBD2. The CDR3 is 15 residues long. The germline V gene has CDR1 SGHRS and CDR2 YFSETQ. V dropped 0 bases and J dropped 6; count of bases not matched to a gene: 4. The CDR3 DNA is TGCGCCAGCAGCTTGGACGGGACTAGCTTCAATGAGCAGTTCTTC. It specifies CASSLDGTSFNEQFF.

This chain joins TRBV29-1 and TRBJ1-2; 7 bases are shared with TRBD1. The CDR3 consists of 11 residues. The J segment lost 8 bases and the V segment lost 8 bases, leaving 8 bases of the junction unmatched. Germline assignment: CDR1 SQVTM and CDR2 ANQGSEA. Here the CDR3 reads CSTGDVSGYTF. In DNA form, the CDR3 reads TGCAGCACAGGGGATGTTTCGGGCTACACCTTC.

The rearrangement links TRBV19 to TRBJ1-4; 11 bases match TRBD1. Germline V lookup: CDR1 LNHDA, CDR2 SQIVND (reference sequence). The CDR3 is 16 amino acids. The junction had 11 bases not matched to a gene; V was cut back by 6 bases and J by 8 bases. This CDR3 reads CASSWSVGQGVEKLFF. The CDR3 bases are TGTGCCAGTAGCTGGTCCGTGGGACAGGGGGTGGAAAAACTGTTTTTT.

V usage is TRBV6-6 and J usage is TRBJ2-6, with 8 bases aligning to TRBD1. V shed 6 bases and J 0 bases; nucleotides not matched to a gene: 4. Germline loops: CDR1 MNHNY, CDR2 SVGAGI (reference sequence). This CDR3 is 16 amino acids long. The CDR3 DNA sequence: TGTGCCAGCAGACGGACAGGGATCTCTGGGGCCAACGTCCTGACTTTC. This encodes CASRRTGISGANVLTF.

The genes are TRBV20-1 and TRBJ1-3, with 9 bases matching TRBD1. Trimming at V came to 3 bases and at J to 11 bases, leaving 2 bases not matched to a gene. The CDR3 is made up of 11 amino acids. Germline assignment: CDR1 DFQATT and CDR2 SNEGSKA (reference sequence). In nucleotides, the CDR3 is TGCAGTGCTAGGGGACAGGGTCCCATATATTTT. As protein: CSARGQGPIYF.

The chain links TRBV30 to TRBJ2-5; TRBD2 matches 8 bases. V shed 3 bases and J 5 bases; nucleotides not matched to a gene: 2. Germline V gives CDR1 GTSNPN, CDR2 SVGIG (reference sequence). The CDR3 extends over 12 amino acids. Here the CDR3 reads CAWSASGETQYF. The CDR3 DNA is TGTGCCTGGAGCGCTAGCGGGGAGACCCAGTACTTC.

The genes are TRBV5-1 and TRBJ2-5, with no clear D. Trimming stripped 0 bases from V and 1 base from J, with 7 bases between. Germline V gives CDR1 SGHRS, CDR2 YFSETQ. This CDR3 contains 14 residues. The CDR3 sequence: CASSLGQAQETQYF. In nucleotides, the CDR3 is TGCGCCAGCAGCTTGGGCCAGGCCCAAGAGACCCAGTACTTC.

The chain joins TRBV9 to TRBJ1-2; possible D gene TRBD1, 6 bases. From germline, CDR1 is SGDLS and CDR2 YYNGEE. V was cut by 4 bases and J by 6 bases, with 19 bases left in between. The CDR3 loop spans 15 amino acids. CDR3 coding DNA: TGTGCCAGCAGCCCCTGGGAACAGGGCTACGATGGCTACACCTTC. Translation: CASSPWEQGYDGYTF.

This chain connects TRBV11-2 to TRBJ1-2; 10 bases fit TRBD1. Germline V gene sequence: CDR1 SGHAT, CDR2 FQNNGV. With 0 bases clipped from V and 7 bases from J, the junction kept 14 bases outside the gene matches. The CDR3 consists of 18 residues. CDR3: CASSLDWPDRGLFRGYTF. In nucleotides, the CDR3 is TGTGCCAGCAGCTTAGATTGGCCCGACAGGGGGCTATTTCGTGGCTACACCTTC.

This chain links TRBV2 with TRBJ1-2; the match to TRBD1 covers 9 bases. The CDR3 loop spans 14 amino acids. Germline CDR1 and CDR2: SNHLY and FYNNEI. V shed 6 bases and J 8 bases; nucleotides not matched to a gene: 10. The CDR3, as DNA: TGTGCCAGCAGCGACCGGGACAGGGTCTCCGGCTACACCTTC. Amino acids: CASSDRDRVSGYTF.

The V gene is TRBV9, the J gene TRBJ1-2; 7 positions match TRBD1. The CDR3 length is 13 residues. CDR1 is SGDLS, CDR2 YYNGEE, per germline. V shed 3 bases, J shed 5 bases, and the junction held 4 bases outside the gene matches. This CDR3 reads CASSAGTEYGYTF. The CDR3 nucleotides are TGTGCCAGCAGCGCTGGGACAGAATATGGCTACACCTTC.

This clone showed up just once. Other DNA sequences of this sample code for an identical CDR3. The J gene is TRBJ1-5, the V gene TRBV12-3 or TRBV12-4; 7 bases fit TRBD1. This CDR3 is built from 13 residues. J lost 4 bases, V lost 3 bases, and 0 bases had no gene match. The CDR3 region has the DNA TGTGCCAGCAGTTTCAGGGGGAATCAGCCCCAGCATTTT. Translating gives CASSFRGNQPQHF.

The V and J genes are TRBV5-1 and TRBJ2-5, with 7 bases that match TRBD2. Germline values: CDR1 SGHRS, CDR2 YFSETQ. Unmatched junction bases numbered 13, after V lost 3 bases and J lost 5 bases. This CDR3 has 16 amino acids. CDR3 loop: CASSSASGGGLETQYF. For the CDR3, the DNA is TGCGCCAGCAGCTCGGCCTCGGGGGGTGGATTGGAGACCCAGTACTTC.

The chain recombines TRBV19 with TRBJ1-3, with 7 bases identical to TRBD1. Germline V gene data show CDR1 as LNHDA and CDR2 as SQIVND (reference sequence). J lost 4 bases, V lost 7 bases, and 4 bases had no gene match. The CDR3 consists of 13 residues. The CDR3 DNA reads TGTGCCAGTACCCCGGGACAGGGAAACACCATATATTTT. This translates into CASTPGQGNTIYF.

For the CDR3, the DNA is TGCAGCGTTGTCGGACAGGGGGAGACCCAGTACTTC. Translation gives CSVVGQGETQYF. This chain joins TRBV29-1 and TRBJ2-5; 9 positions match TRBD1. Unmatched junction bases numbered 2, after V lost 4 bases and J lost 5 bases. The CDR3 loop spans 12 amino acids. CDR1 and CDR2 (germline): SQVTM, ANQGSEA.

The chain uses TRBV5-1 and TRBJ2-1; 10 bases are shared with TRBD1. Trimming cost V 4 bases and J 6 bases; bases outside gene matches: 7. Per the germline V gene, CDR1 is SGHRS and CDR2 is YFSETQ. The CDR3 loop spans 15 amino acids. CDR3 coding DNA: TGCGCCAGCAGCCTGCGGACAGGGGGAGGCAATGAGCAGTTCTTC. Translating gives CASSLRTGGGNEQFF.

The CDR3 bases are TGTGCCACGGGACAATTGAACACTGAAGCTTTCTTT. It translates to CATGQLNTEAFF. The V gene is TRBV10-3, the J gene TRBJ1-1; a possible D gene is TRBD1 (6 bases). The CDR3 has 12 residues. V dropped 10 bases and J dropped 0 bases, with 9 bases sitting between them. Germline CDR1 ENHRY, CDR2 SYGVKD.

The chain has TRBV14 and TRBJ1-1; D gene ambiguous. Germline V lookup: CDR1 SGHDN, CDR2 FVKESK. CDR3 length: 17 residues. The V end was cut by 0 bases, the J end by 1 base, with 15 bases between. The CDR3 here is CASSQDLGWLANTEAFF. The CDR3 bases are TGTGCCAGCAGCCAAGATCTTGGCTGGCTCGCGAACACTGAAGCTTTCTTT. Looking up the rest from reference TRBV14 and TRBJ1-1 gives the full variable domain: EAGVTQFPSHSVIEKGQTVTLRCDPISGHDNLYWYRRVMGKEIKFLLHFVKESKQDESGMPNNRFLAERTGGTYSTLKVQPAELEDSGVYFCASSQDLGWLANTEAFFGQGTRLTVV.

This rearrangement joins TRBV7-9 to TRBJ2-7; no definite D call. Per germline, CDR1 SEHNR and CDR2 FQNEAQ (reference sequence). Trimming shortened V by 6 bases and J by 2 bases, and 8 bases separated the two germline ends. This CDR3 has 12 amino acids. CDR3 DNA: TGTGCCAGCAGTTCCACTACCTACGAGCAGTACTTC. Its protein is CASSSTTYEQYF.